The 11 T cell receptor beta chains below come from one sample, sequenced in a study of cytomegalovirus exposure and HLA in healthy donors. Researchers ran the PCR with 60 Vbeta and 13 Jbeta primers. Only in-frame clones appear in the TCRdb table, and some are missing; sequencing was by immunoSEQ multiplex PCR. This repertoire shows 90,000 or so clones, around four fifths found once; its top ten account for roughly 1.9%. The source material was PBMCs. The receptors were gathered from a boy aged 5-17 years in good health and CMV-seronegative.

This chain joins TRBV27 and TRBJ1-3, with D perhaps matching TRBD1 (5 bases). The CDR3 runs 14 residues. Germline V CDR1 and CDR2: MNHEY, SMNVEV (reference sequence). With 3 bases removed from V and 0 bases from J, the gap between germline ends came to 6 bases. CDR3 residues: CASSFQGSGNTIYF. The CDR3 nucleotides read TGTGCCAGCAGTTTTCAGGGCTCTGGAAACACCATATATTTT.

The V call is TRBV29-1, the J call TRBJ2-7; maybe TRBD1 (5 bases). Trimming shortened V by 5 bases and J by 2 bases, and 13 bases separated the two germline ends. The CDR3 totals 13 residues. The V gene's germline CDR1 is SQVTM and CDR2 ANQGSEA. The CDR3 bases are TGCAGCGTTCGCAGGGCTCTAGCCTACGAGCAGTACTTC. Residues: CSVRRALAYEQYF.

The chain couples TRBV20-1 to TRBJ1-2, with 9 bases that match TRBD1. This CDR3 is built from 11 residues. Germline CDR1 reads DFQATT; CDR2 reads SNEGSKA (reference sequence). Trimming at V came to 6 bases and at J to 8 bases, leaving 4 bases not matched to a gene. The CDR3 DNA follows: TGCAGTGCCTGGGACAGGGAGGGCTACACCTTC. It specifies CSAWDREGYTF.

This chain joins TRBV6-1 and TRBJ2-1; TRBD2 might be the D (6 bases). The CDR3 is 14 residues long. Germline CDR1 reads MNHNS; CDR2 reads SASEGT. V dropped 0 bases and J dropped 6 bases, with 9 bases sitting between them. The CDR3 reads CASSEAGGSNEQFF. Written as DNA, the CDR3 is TGTGCCAGCAGTGAAGCGGGAGGCTCCAATGAGCAGTTCTTC.

Written as DNA, the CDR3 is TGCGCCAGCAGCCAAGATAGGGTAGCGGCAAACAATGAGCAGTTCTTC. Translating it yields CASSQDRVAANNEQFF. This chain uses TRBV4-3 with TRBJ2-1, with D perhaps TRBD2 (6 bases). Germline CDR1 reads LGHNA; CDR2 reads YSLEER. V was shortened by 0 bases and J by 5 bases, with 14 bases between the two germline ends. The CDR3 is made up of 16 amino acids.

The chain recombines TRBV5-1 with TRBJ2-3; 8 bases match TRBD2. CDR1 is SGHRS, CDR2 YFSETQ, per germline. The CDR3 covers 16 residues. The V gene end was trimmed by 4 bases and the J gene end by 2 bases; junction bases not matched to a gene: 9. As DNA, the CDR3 is TGCGCCAGCAGCACCGAGCGGGAGCCCGTCACAGATACGCAGTATTTT. Its translation is CASSTEREPVTDTQYF.

This clone was observed a few times. V gene TRBV7-6 combines with J gene TRBJ2-1; 7 nucleotides match TRBD2. This CDR3 is 17 amino acids long. Per the germline V gene, CDR1 is SGHVS and CDR2 is FNYEAQ. V lost 0 bases and J lost 4; bases outside the gene matches: 9. In DNA, the CDR3 is TGTGCCAGCAGCTTAGCGCCTGGCAGCGGGGTGTACAATGAGCAGTTCTTC. Its translation is CASSLAPGSGVYNEQFF.

The V and J genes are TRBV6-5 and TRBJ1-2; D is possibly TRBD1 (5 bases). The germline V gene encodes CDR1 MNHEY and CDR2 SVGAGI. This CDR3 comprises 13 residues. Trimming removed 0 bases at V and 5 bases at J, with 7 bases between. CDR3 DNA sequence: TGTGCCAGCAGTTACTCGGGGGGGTATGGCTACACCTTC. It is translated as CASSYSGGYGYTF.

V usage is TRBV10-3 and J usage is TRBJ2-7, with D possibly being TRBD1 (5 bases). V shed 0 bases and J shed 3 bases, with 9 bases lying between them. Per germline, CDR1 ENHRY and CDR2 SYGVKD. CDR3 length equals 14 residues. In nucleotides, the CDR3 is TGTGCCATCAGTGAGTCTGTCAGGGTCTACGAGCAGTACTTC. Amino acids: CAISESVRVYEQYF.

The chain carries TRBV15 and TRBJ1-1, with 11 bases matching TRBD1. Germline V gives CDR1 LNHNV, CDR2 YYDKDF (reference sequence). The V and J ends lost 3 bases and 5 bases, in that order; junction bases with no gene match: 5. The CDR3 covers 15 residues. Here the CDR3 DNA reads TGTGCCACCAGCAGGGGGACAGGGGGTCTAACTGAAGCTTTCTTT. It yields the protein CATSRGTGGLTEAFF. The full variable domain, its missing parts supplied by reference TRBV15 and TRBJ1-1, is DAMVIQNPRYQVTQFGKPVTLSCSQTLNHNVMYWYQQKSSQAPKLLFHYYDKDFNNEADTPDNFQSRRPNTSFCFLDIRSPGLGDTAMYLCATSRGTGGLTEAFFGQGTRLTVV.

The CDR3 bases are TGTGCCAGCAGCGTGACAGGGTTTATCCCCTACGAGCAGTACTTC. This sequence encodes CASSVTGFIPYEQYF. The chain links TRBV7-8 to TRBJ2-7; 7 nucleotides match TRBD1. CDR3 length: 15 residues. With V trimmed by 5 bases and J by 2 bases, 9 bases remained unmatched. Germline V gene data show CDR1 as SGHVS and CDR2 as FQNEAQ. The complete variable domain, with remaining parts taken from reference TRBV7-8 and TRBJ2-7, reads GAGVSQSPRYKVAKRGQDVALRCDPISGHVSLFWYQQALGQGPEFLTYFQNEAQLDKSGLPSDRFFAERPEGSVSTLKIQRTQQEDSAVYLCASSVTGFIPYEQYFGPGTRLTVT.